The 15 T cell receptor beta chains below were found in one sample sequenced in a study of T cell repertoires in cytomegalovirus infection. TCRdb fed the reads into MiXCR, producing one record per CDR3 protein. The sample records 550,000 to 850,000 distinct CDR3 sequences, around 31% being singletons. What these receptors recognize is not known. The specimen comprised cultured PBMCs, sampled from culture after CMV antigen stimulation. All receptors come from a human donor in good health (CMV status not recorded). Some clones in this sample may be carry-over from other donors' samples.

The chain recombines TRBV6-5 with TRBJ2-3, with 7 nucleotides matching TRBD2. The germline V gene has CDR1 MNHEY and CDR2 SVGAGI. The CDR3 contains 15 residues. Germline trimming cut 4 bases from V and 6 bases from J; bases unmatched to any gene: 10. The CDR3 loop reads CASSSAGGRWDTQYF. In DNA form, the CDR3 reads TGTGCCAGCAGTTCGGCCGGCGGGAGATGGGATACGCAGTATTTT.

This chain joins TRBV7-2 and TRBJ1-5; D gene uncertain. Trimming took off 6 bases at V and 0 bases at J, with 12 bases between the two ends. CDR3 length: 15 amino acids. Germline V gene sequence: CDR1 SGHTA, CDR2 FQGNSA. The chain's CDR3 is CASSPTSVSNQPQHF. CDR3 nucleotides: TGTGCCAGCAGTCCCACATCGGTTAGCAATCAGCCCCAGCATTTT.

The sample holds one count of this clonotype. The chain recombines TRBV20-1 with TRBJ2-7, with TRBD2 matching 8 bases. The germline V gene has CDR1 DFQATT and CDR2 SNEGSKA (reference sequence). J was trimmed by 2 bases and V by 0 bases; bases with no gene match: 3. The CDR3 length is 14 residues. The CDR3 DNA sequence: TGCAGTGCTAGAGATAACGGGGGGGCCTACGAGCAGTACTTC. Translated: CSARDNGGAYEQYF.

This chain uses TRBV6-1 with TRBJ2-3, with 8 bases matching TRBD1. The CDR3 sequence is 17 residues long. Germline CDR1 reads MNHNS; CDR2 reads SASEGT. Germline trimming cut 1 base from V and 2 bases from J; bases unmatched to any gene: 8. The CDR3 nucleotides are TGTGCCAGCAGTGAAGTCGACAGGGGCTTGGACACAGATACGCAGTATTTT. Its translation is CASSEVDRGLDTDTQYF.

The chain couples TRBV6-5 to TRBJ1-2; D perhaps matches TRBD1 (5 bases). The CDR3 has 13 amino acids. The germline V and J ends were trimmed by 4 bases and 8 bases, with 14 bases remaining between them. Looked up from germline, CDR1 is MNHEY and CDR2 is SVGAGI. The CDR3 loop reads CASSSAGAWGYTF. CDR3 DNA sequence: TGTGCCAGCAGTTCCGCCGGGGCGTGGGGCTACACCTTC.

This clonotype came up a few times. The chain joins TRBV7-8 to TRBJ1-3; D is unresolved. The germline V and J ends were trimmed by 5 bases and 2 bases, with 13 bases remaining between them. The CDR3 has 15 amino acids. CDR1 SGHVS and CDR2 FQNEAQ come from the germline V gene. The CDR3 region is CASSKVLGPGNTIYF. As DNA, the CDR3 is TGTGCCAGCAGCAAAGTCCTAGGGCCTGGAAACACCATATATTTT.

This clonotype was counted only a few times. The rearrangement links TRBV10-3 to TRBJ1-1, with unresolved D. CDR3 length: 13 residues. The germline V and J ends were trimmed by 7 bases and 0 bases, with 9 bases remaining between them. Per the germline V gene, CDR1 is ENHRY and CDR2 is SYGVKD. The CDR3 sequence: CAIIGEMNTEAFF. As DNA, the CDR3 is TGTGCCATCATCGGGGAAATGAACACTGAAGCTTTCTTT.

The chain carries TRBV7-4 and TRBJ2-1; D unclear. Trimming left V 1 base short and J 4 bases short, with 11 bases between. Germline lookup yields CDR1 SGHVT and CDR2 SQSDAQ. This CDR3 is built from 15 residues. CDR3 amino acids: CASSLVPSKYNEQFF. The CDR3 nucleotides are TGTGCCAGCAGCTTAGTTCCCTCGAAATACAATGAGCAGTTCTTC. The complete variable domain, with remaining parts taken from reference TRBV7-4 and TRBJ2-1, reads GAGVSQSPRYKVAKRGRDVALRCDSISGHVTLYWYRQTLGQGSEVLTYSQSDAQRDKSGRPSGRFSAERPERSVSTLKIQRTEQGDSAVYLCASSLVPSKYNEQFFGPGTRLTVL.

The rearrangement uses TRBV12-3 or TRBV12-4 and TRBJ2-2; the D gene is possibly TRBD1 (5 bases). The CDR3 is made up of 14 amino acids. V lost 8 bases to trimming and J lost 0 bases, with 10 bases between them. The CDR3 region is CASLGQTNTGELFF. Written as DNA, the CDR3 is TGTGCCAGCCTGGGGCAGACGAACACCGGGGAGCTGTTTTTT.

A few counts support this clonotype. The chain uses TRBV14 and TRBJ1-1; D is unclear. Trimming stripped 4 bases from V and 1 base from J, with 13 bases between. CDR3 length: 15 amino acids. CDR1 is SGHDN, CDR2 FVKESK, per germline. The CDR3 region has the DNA TGTGCCAGCAGCCTGCCGCAACCTCGGAACACTGAAGCTTTCTTT. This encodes CASSLPQPRNTEAFF.

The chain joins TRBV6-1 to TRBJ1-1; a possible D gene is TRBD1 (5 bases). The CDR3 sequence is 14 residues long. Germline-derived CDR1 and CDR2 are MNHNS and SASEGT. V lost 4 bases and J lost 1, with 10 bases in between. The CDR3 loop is CASSVQTANTEAFF. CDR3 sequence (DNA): TGTGCCAGCAGTGTACAGACAGCGAACACTGAAGCTTTCTTT.

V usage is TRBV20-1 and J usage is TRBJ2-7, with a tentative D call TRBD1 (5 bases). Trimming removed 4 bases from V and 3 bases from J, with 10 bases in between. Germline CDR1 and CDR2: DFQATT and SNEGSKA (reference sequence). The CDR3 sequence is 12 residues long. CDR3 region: CSATTDVYEQYF. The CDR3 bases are TGCAGTGCTACGACAGACGTCTACGAGCAGTACTTC.

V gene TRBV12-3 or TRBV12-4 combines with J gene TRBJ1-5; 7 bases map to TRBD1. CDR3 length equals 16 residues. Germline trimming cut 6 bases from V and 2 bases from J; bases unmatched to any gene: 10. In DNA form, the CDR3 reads TGTGCCAGCAGCCCCTCACAGGGGCCTCGCAATCAGCCCCAGCATTTT. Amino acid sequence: CASSPSQGPRNQPQHF.

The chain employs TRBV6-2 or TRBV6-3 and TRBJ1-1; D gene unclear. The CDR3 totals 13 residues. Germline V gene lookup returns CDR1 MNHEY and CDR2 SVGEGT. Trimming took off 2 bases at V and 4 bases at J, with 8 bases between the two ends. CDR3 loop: CASSYLGSTEAFF. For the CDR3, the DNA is TGTGCCAGCAGTTACCTCGGCAGCACTGAAGCTTTCTTT.

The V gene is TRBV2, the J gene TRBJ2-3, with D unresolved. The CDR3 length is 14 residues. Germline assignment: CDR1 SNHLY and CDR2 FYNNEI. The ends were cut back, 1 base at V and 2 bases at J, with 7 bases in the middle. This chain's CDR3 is CASSEGYTTDTQYF. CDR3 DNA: TGTGCCAGCAGTGAAGGGTATACCACAGATACGCAGTATTTT.